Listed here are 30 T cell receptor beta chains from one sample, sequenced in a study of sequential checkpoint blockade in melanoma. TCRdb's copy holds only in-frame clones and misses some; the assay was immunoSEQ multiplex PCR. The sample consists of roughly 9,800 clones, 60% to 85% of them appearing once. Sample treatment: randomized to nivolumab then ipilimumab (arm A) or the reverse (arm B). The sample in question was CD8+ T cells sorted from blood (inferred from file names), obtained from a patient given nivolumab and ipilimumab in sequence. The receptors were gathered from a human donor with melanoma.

The CDR3 spells CASSYSPRGVEAFF. The CDR3 bases are TGTGCCAGCAGTTACTCTCCCCGGGGGGTTGAAGCTTTCTTT. This chain connects TRBV6-5 to TRBJ1-1; TRBD1 is a possible D gene (5 bases). The V end was cut by 0 bases, the J end by 7 bases, with 12 bases between. CDR3 length: 14 amino acids. CDR1 and CDR2 (germline): MNHEY, SVGAGI.

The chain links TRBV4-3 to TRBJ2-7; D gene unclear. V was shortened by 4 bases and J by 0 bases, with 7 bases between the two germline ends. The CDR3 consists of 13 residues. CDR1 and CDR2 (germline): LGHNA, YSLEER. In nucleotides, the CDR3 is TGCGCCAGCAGCCCCGGTATCTCCTACGAGCAGTACTTC. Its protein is CASSPGISYEQYF.

The CDR3 DNA reads TGTGCCAGCAGCCTGGGACTTGCAACTAATGAAAAACTGTTTTTT. Translated, it gives CASSLGLATNEKLFF. This chain uses TRBV5-8 with TRBJ1-4; weak D call: TRBD1 (5 bases). CDR1 SGHTS and CDR2 YDEGEE come from the germline V gene. V lost 4 bases to trimming and J lost 0 bases, with 10 bases between them. This CDR3 has 15 residues.

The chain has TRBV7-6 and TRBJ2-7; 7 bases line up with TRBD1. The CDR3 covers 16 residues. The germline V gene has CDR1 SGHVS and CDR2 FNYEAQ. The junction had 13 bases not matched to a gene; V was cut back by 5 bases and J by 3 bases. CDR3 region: CASSPGKRGQIYEQYF. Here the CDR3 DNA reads TGTGCCAGCAGCCCGGGCAAAAGGGGGCAGATCTACGAGCAGTACTTC.

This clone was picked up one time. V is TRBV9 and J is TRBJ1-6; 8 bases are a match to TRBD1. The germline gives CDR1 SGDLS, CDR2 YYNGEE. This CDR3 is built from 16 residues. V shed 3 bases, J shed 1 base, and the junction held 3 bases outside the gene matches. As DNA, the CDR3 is TGTGCCAGCAGCGAACAGGGGGGATCCTATAATTCACCCCTCCACTTT. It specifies CASSEQGGSYNSPLHF.

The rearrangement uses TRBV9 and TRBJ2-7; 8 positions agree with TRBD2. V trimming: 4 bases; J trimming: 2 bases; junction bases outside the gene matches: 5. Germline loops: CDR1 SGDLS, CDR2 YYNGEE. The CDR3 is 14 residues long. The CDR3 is CASSIGGGTYEQYF. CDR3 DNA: TGTGCCAGCAGCATCGGGGGGGGCACCTACGAGCAGTACTTC.

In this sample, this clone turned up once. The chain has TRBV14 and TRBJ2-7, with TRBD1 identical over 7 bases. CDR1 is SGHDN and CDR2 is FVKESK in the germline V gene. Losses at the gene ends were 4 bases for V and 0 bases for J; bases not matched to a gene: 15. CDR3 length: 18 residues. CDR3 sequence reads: CASSPRTGLSPSSYEQYF. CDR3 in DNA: TGTGCCAGCAGCCCCCGGACAGGATTGTCCCCAAGCTCCTACGAGCAGTACTTC. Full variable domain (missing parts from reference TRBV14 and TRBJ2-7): EAGVTQFPSHSVIEKGQTVTLRCDPISGHDNLYWYRRVMGKEIKFLLHFVKESKQDESGMPNNRFLAERTGGTYSTLKVQPAELEDSGVYFCASSPRTGLSPSSYEQYFGPGTRLTVT.

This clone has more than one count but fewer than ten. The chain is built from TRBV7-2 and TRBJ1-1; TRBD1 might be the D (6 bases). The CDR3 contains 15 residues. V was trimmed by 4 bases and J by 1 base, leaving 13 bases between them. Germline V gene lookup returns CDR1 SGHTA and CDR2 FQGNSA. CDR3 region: CASSSRTGTNTEAFF. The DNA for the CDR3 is TGTGCCAGCAGCTCACGTACAGGGACGAACACTGAAGCTTTCTTT.

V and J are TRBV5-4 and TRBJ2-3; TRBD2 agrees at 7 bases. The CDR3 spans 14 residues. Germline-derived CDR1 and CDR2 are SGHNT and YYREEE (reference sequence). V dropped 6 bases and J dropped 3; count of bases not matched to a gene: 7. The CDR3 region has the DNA TGTGCCAGCACATCCGGGAGGATGACAGATACGCAGTATTTT. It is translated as CASTSGRMTDTQYF.

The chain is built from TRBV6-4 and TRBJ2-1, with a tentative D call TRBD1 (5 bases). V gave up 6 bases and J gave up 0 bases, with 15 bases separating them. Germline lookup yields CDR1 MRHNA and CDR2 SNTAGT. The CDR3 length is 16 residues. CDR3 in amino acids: CASRATQVSSYNEQFF. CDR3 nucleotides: TGTGCCAGCAGGGCTACACAGGTTAGCTCCTACAATGAGCAGTTCTTC.

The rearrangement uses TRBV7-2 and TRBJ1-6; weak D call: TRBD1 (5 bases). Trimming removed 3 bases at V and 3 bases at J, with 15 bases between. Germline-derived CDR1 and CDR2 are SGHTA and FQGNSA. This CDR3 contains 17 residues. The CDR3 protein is CASSLETLGGYNSPLHF. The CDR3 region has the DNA TGTGCCAGCAGCTTGGAGACCCTGGGGGGCTATAATTCACCCCTCCACTTT.

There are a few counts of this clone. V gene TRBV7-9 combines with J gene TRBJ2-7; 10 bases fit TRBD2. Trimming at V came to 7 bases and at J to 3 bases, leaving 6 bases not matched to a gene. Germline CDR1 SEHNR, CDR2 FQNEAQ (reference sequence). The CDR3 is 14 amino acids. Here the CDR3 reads CASNLRTSGYEQYF. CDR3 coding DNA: TGTGCCAGCAACCTTAGGACTAGCGGCTACGAGCAGTACTTC.

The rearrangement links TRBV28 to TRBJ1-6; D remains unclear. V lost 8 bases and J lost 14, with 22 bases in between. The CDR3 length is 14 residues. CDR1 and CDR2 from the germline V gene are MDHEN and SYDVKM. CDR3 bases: TGTGCCAGCTTTAGAGAGGGTTCTATTCGGTCCCTCCACTTT. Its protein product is CASFREGSIRSLHF.

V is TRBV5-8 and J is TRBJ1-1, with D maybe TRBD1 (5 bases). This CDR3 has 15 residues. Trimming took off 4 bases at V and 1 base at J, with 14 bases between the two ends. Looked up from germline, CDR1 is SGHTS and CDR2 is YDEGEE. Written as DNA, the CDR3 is TGTGCCAGCAGCCAGGGCGCCTGGGAGAACACTGAAGCTTTCTTT. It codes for CASSQGAWENTEAFF.

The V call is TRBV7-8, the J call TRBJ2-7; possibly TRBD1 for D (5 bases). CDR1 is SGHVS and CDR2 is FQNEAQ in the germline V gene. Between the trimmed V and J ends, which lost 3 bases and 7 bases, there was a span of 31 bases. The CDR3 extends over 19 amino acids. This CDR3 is CASSLALGRERAHYGEQYF. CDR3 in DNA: TGTGCCAGCAGCTTGGCTTTGGGCAGGGAACGAGCCCACTACGGGGAGCAGTACTTC. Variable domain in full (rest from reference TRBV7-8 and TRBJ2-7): GAGVSQSPRYKVAKRGQDVALRCDPISGHVSLFWYQQALGQGPEFLTYFQNEAQLDKSGLPSDRFFAERPEGSVSTLKIQRTQQEDSAVYLCASSLALGRERAHYGEQYFGPGTRLTVT.

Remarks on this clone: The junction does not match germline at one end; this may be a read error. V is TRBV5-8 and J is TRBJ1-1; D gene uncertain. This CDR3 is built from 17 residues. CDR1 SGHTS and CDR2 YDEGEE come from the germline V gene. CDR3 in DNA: TGTGCCAGCAGCTACTCGACTATAATAGGGATGGGCACTGCAGCTTTCTTT. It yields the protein CASSYSTIIGMGTAAFF.

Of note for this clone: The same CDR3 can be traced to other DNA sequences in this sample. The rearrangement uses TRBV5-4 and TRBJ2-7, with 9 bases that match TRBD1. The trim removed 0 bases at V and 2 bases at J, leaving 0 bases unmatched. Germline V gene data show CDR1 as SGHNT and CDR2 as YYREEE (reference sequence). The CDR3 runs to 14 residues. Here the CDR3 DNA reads TGTGCCAGCAGCTTGGGACAGGGGGCCTACGAGCAGTACTTC. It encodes CASSLGQGAYEQYF.

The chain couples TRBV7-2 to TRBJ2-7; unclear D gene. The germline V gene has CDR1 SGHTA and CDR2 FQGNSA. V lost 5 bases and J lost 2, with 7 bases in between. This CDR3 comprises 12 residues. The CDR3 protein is CASSLTTYEQYF. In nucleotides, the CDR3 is TGTGCCAGCAGCCTAACGACCTACGAGCAGTACTTC.

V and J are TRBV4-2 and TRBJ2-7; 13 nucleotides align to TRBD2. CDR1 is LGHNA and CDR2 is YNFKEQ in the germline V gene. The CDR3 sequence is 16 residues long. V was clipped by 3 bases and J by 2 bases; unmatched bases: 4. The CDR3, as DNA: TGTGCCAGCAGCCAGGGAGGACTAGCGGGGGCCTACGAGCAGTACTTC. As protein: CASSQGGLAGAYEQYF.

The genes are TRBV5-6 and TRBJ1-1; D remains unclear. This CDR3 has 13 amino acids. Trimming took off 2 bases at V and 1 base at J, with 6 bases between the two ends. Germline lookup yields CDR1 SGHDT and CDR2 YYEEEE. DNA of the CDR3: TGTGCCAGCAGCTTTGAGGCGAACACTGAAGCTTTCTTT. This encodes CASSFEANTEAFF.

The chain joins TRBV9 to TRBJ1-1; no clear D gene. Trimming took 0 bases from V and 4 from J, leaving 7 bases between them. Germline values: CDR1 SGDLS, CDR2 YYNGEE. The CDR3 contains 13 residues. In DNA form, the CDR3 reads TGTGCCAGCAGCGTAGGGGGAGCCACTGAAGCTTTCTTT. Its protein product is CASSVGGATEAFF. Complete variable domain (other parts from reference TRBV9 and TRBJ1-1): DSGVTQTPKHLITATGQRVTLRCSPRSGDLSVYWYQQSLDQGLQFLIQYYNGEERAKGNILERFSAQQFPDLHSELNLSSLELGDSALYFCASSVGGATEAFFGQGTRLTVV.

DNA for the CDR3: TGTGCCAGCAGCCAAGAAGACAGAAGCAATCAGCCCCAGCATTTT. It encodes CASSQEDRSNQPQHF. J is TRBJ1-5 and V is TRBV4-2; weak D call: TRBD1 (5 bases). Germline CDR1 reads LGHNA; CDR2 reads YNFKEQ. Trimming left V 0 bases short and J 1 base short, with 7 bases between. This CDR3 spans 15 amino acids.

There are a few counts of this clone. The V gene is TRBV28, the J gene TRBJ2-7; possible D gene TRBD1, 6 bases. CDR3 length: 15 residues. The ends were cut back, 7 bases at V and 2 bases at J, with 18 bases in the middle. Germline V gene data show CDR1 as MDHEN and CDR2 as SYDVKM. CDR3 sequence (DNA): TGTGCCAGCAATCCCCTTACTACAGGGCCCTACGAGCAGTACTTC. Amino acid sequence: CASNPLTTGPYEQYF.

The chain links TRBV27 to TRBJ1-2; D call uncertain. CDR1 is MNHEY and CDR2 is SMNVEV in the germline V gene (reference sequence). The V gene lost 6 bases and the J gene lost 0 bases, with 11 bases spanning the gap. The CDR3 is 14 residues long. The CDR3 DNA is TGTGCCAGCAGCCTCTATCCGGCTAACTATGGCTACACCTTC. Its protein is CASSLYPANYGYTF.

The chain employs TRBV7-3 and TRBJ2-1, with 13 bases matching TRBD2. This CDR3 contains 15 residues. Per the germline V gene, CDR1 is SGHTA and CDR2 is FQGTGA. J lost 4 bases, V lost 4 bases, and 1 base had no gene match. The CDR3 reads CASSSGLAGYNEQFF. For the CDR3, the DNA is TGTGCCAGCAGCTCGGGACTAGCGGGATACAATGAGCAGTTCTTC.

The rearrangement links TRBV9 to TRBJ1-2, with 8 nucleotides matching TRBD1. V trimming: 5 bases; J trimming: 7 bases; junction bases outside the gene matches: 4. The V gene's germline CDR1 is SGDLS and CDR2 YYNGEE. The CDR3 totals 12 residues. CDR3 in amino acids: CASRADRAGYTF. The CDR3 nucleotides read TGTGCCAGCAGGGCGGACAGGGCTGGCTACACCTTC.

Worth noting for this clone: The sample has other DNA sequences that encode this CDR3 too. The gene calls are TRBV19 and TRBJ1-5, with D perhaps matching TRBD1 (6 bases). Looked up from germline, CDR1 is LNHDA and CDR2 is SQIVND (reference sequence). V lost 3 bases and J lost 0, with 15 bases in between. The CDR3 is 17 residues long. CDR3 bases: TGTGCCAGTAGTATTAAATCGGGACATCTTAGCAATCAGCCCCAGCATTTT. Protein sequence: CASSIKSGHLSNQPQHF.

CDR3 residues: CASSHPGEGGSYEQYF. DNA for the CDR3: TGCGCCAGCAGCCATCCAGGGGAGGGGGGATCCTACGAGCAGTACTTC. The rearrangement uses TRBV4-1 and TRBJ2-7; tentative D call: TRBD2 (7 bases). There are 16 residues in the CDR3. Germline values: CDR1 MGHRA, CDR2 YSYEKL. V was clipped by 3 bases and J by 1 base, with 16 bases between them.

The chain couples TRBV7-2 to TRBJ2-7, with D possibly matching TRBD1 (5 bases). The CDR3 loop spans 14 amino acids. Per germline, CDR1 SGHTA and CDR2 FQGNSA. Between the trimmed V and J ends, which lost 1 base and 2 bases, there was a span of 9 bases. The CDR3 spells CASSLGVGAYEQYF. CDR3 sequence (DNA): TGTGCCAGCAGCTTAGGCGTAGGGGCCTACGAGCAGTACTTC.

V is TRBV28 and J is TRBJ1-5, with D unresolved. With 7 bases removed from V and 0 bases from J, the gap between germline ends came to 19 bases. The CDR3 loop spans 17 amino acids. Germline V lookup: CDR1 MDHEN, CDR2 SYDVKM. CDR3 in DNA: TGTGCCAGCAATGAAGAGGGATTGGGCTATAGCAATCAGCCCCAGCATTTT. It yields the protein CASNEEGLGYSNQPQHF.